One and the same sample provided the 21 T cell receptor beta chains below, sequenced in a study of blood T cells in healthy people across ages. A second roughly 6 to 11 cycle PCR used barcoded and J-beta primers. MiXCR, run by TCRdb on the 5' RACE reads, gives a single entry per CDR3 protein. Of 1.5 million or so distinct CDR3 sequences listed, around two fifths are singletons. Material: blood. The receptors were gathered from a woman in her late teens or twenties in good health.

A note on this clonotype: Being one base from a much bigger clone, this may be a read error. The rearrangement uses TRBV29-1 and TRBJ2-7, with D possibly being TRBD2 (6 bases). The germline V gene encodes CDR1 SQVTM and CDR2 ANQGSEA. CDR3 length: 12 residues. Trimming cost V 7 bases and J 7 bases, with 17 bases left between them. CDR3 DNA sequence: TGCAGCGCCGGGGGTAGGGCAAATGAGCAGTACTTC. Protein product: CSAGGRANEQYF.

The sample holds one count of this clonotype. A clone one base away is much larger, so this may be a read error. The CDR3 protein is CASSYYRGASRKATGAFF. As DNA, the CDR3 is TGTGCCAGCAGTTATTACAGGGGGGCGTCCCGGAAGGCCACTGGAGCTTTCTTT. The V gene is TRBV6-5, the J gene TRBJ1-1, with 8 bases fitting TRBD1. This CDR3 contains 18 residues. Germline V gene data show CDR1 as MNHEY and CDR2 as SVGAGI.

There are many counts of this clonotype. The chain has TRBV29-1 and TRBJ2-7, with TRBD1 matching over 8 bases. This CDR3 comprises 15 residues. V shed 8 bases and J 3 bases; nucleotides not matched to a gene: 15. Germline CDR1 is SQVTM and CDR2 is ANQGSEA. The CDR3 DNA reads TGCAGCACCTCCCTCTTGGGAACAGGGGGCTACGAGCAGTACTTC. Translation gives CSTSLLGTGGYEQYF.

The V gene is TRBV3-1, the J gene TRBJ2-5; 9 bases are shared with TRBD2. Germline CDR1 LGHDT, CDR2 YNNKEL (reference sequence). This CDR3 has 14 amino acids. The V gene end was trimmed by 2 bases and the J gene end by 4 bases; junction bases not matched to a gene: 2. In DNA, the CDR3 is TGTGCCAGCAGCCAACTAGCGGGATCAGAGACCCAGTACTTC. Protein: CASSQLAGSETQYF.

The J gene is TRBJ1-2, the V gene TRBV27; the match to TRBD1 covers 8 bases. The CDR3 length is 15 residues. V gave up 2 bases and J gave up 4 bases; unmatched junction bases: 6. From germline, CDR1 is MNHEY and CDR2 SMNVEV (reference sequence). In DNA form, the CDR3 reads TGTGCCAGCAGTTTAAGGCAGGGGGCTATCTATGGCTACACCTTC. It specifies CASSLRQGAIYGYTF.

The sample holds a few counts of this clonotype. The rearrangement joins TRBV20-1 to TRBJ2-2; tentatively, D is TRBD1 (6 bases). Trimming stripped 4 bases from V and 7 bases from J, with 16 bases between. Germline values: CDR1 DFQATT, CDR2 SNEGSKA (reference sequence). The CDR3 has 14 amino acids. DNA of the CDR3: TGCAGTGCTAAGCCCGGGACATTATACGGGGAGCTGTTTTTT. This sequence encodes CSAKPGTLYGELFF.

The V call is TRBV7-9, the J call TRBJ2-2; D not resolved. CDR3 length: 15 amino acids. Trimming took 6 bases from V and 0 from J, leaving 11 bases between them. Germline lookup yields CDR1 SEHNR and CDR2 FQNEAQ (reference sequence). The CDR3 nucleotides read TGTGCCAGCAGTTCGTCCGGACCGAACACCGGGGAGCTGTTTTTT. It specifies CASSSSGPNTGELFF.

This chain connects TRBV6-1 to TRBJ1-6, with D possibly matching TRBD1 (5 bases). CDR3 length: 17 residues. Germline CDR1 is MNHNS and CDR2 is SASEGT. V shed 6 bases and J shed 2 bases, with 17 bases lying between them. The CDR3 reads CASSPGQGGTYNSPLHF. The CDR3 coding sequence is TGTGCCAGCAGCCCCGGGCAGGGAGGGACCTATAATTCACCCCTCCACTTT.

This sequence joins TRBV6-1 and TRBJ1-2, with D possibly TRBD1 on 6 matching bases. V lost 2 bases to trimming and J lost 7 bases, with 17 bases between them. This CDR3 spans 15 amino acids. Germline CDR1 is MNHNS and CDR2 is SASEGT. As DNA, the CDR3 is TGTGCCAGCAGTGAACCAGACAGGTTCCTCAGTGGCTACACCTTC. The encoded protein is CASSEPDRFLSGYTF.

In this sample, this clonotype turned up a few times. This chain links TRBV6-5 with TRBJ2-3, with D possibly being TRBD1 or TRBD2 (5 bases each). The CDR3 consists of 15 residues. The germline V and J ends were trimmed by 6 bases and 2 bases, with 15 bases remaining between them. Germline V lookup: CDR1 MNHEY, CDR2 SVGAGI. The CDR3 bases are TGTGCCAGCAGCACCCGAGGGGCCCCCACAGATACGCAGTATTTT. Its translation: CASSTRGAPTDTQYF.

In this sample, this clonotype turned up once. This rearrangement joins TRBV2 to TRBJ1-2; maybe TRBD1 (5 bases). This CDR3 has 14 amino acids. In germline, CDR1 is SNHLY, CDR2 FYNNEI. V was clipped by 6 bases and J by 4 bases, with 15 bases between them. In DNA, the CDR3 is TGTGCCAGCAGCCTGGGACGGCTGAGCTATGGCTACACCTTC. This codes for CASSLGRLSYGYTF.

The V call is TRBV9, the J call TRBJ2-7, with 7 bases matching TRBD2. Per germline, CDR1 SGDLS and CDR2 YYNGEE. Trimming at V came to 0 bases and at J to 7 bases, leaving 4 bases not matched to a gene. This CDR3 comprises 13 residues. This CDR3 reads CASSVAGGWEQYF. Written as DNA, the CDR3 is TGTGCCAGCAGCGTAGCGGGAGGATGGGAGCAGTACTTC.

This clonotype was found a few times. The genes are TRBV6-5 and TRBJ2-3; D unclear. The CDR3 totals 15 residues. V was shortened by 4 bases and J by 0 bases, with 11 bases between the two germline ends. Germline V gene sequence: CDR1 MNHEY, CDR2 SVGAGI. CDR3 amino acids: CASSSEPRSTDTQYF. The DNA for the CDR3 is TGTGCCAGCAGTTCCGAACCCCGTAGCACAGATACGCAGTATTTT.

This chain uses TRBV3-1 with TRBJ2-5; D unclear. Deletions cut 2 bases from V and 1 base from J, with 8 bases between. This CDR3 has 14 amino acids. The V gene's germline CDR1 is LGHDT and CDR2 YNNKEL (reference sequence). CDR3 protein: CASSQLDPQETQYF. In DNA form, the CDR3 reads TGTGCCAGCAGCCAACTAGACCCCCAAGAGACCCAGTACTTC.

As concerns this clonotype: This may be a read error, as it is one base from a much larger clone. The chain employs TRBV3-1 and TRBJ2-3; unclear D gene. The CDR3 extends over 11 amino acids. V gave up 1 base and J gave up 7 bases, with 3 bases separating them. The germline V gene has CDR1 LGHDT and CDR2 YNNKEL (reference sequence). As DNA, the CDR3 is TGTGCCAGCAGCCAAGTAAATACGCAGTATTTT. Protein sequence: CASSQVNTQYF.

J is TRBJ1-2 and V is TRBV5-8; D unresolved. Looked up from germline, CDR1 is SGHTS and CDR2 is YDEGEE. Trimming removed 2 bases at V and 0 bases at J, with 11 bases between. CDR3 length: 15 amino acids. The CDR3 is CASSFVGTPNYGYTF. CDR3 in DNA: TGTGCCAGCAGCTTCGTCGGAACACCTAACTATGGCTACACCTTC.

In DNA form, the CDR3 reads TGTGCCAGCAGTTTGGAGACAGGGGTGTTCGGGGAGCTGTTTTTT. Its translation is CASSLETGVFGELFF. The chain combines TRBV28 with TRBJ2-2; 8 bases agree with TRBD1. The CDR3 runs to 15 residues. With 3 bases clipped from V and 7 bases from J, the junction kept 7 bases outside the gene matches. Germline V gene sequence: CDR1 MDHEN, CDR2 SYDVKM.

This clonotype was detected once. The chain has TRBV12-5 and TRBJ2-1; 7 nucleotides align to TRBD1. CDR3 size: 13 residues. In germline, CDR1 is LGHNT, CDR2 FRNRAP. J was trimmed by 9 bases and V by 8 bases; bases with no gene match: 10. The CDR3 DNA is TGTGCTAGTAAGGGACAGTTGGGTCCTGAGCAGTTCTTC. Its translation is CASKGQLGPEQFF.

Concerning this clonotype itself: A much larger clone is a single base away; this may be a read error. The gene calls are TRBV29-1 and TRBJ2-1; no clear D. The V end was cut by 7 bases, the J end by 9 bases, with 19 bases between. This CDR3 comprises 13 residues. Germline CDR1 reads SQVTM; CDR2 reads ANQGSEA. The CDR3 region is CSDRLSATSEQFF. In DNA form, the CDR3 reads TGCAGCGACCGGCTGAGCGCGACGAGTGAGCAGTTCTTC.

This clonotype was seen a single time. One junction end disagrees with the germline gene, perhaps due to a read error. CDR3 sequence: CASRGNLYQETRYF. CDR3 sequence (DNA): TGTGCCAGCAGGGGAAATCTGTACCAAGAGACCCGGTACTTC. This rearrangement joins TRBV11-2 to TRBJ2-5; D is unresolved. The CDR3 is 14 residues long. Germline CDR1 reads SGHAT; CDR2 reads FQNNGV.

A few counts support this clonotype. The CDR3 loop is CASTLRQPTFF. In DNA, the CDR3 is TGTGCCAGCACCCTCCGACAGCCGACTTTCTTT. The chain carries TRBV12-3 or TRBV12-4 and TRBJ1-1, with D maybe TRBD1 (5 bases). Trimming stripped 7 bases from V and 12 bases from J, with 15 bases between. The CDR3 consists of 11 residues.